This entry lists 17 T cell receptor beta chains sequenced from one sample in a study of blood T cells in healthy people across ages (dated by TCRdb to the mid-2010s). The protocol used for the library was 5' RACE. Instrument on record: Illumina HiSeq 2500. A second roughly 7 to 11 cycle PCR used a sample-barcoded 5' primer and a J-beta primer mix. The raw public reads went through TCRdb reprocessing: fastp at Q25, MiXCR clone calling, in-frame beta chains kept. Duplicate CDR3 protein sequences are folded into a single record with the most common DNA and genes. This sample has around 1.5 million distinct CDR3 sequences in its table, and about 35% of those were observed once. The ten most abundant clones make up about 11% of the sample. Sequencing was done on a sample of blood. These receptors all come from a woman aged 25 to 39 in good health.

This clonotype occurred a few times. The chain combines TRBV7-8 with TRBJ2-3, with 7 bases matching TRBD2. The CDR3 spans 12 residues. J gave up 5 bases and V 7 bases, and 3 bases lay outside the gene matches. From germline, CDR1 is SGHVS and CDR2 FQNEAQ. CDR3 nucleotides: TGTGCCAGCAAGCGGGGCAGAGATACGCAGTATTTT. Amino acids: CASKRGRDTQYF.

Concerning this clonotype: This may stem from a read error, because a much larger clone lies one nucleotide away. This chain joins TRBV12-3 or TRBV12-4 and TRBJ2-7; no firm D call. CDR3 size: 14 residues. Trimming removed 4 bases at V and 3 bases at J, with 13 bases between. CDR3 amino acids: CASSCGQRSYEQYF. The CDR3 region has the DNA TGTGCCAGCAGTTGTGGGCAGCGAAGCTACGAGCAGTACTTC.

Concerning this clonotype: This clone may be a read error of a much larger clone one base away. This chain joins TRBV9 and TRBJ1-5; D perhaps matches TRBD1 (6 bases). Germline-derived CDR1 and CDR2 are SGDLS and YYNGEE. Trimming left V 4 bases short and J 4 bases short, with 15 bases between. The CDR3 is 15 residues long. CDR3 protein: CASSIGTSENQPQHF. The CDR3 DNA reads TGTGCCAGCAGCATTGGGACATCGGAAAATCAGCCCCAGCATTTT.

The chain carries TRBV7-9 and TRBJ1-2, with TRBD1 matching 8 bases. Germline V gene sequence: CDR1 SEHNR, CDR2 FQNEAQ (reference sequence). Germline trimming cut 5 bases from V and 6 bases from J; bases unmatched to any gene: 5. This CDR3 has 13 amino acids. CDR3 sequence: CASSPLQGDGYTF. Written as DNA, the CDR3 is TGTGCCAGCAGCCCACTACAGGGGGATGGCTACACCTTC.

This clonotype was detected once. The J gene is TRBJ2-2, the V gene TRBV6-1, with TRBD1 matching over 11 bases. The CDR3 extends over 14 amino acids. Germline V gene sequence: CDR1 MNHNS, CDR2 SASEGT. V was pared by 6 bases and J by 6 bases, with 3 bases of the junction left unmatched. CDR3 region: CASRGQGEPGELFF. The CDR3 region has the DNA TGTGCCAGCAGGGGACAGGGGGAGCCCGGGGAGCTGTTTTTT.

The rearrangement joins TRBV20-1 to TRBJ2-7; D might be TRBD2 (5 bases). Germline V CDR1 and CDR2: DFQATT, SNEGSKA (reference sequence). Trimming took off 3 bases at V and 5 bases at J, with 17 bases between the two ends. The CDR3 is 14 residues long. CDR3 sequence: CSASERGGRNEQYF. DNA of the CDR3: TGCAGTGCTAGTGAACGTGGAGGAAGGAACGAGCAGTACTTC.

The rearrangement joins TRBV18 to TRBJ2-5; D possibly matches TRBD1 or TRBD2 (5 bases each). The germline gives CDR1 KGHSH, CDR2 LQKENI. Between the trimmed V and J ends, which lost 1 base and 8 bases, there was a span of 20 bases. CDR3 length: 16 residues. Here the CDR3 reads CASSPREGSRPGTQYF. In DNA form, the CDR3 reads TGTGCCAGCTCACCACGCGAGGGGAGCCGCCCCGGAACCCAGTACTTC.

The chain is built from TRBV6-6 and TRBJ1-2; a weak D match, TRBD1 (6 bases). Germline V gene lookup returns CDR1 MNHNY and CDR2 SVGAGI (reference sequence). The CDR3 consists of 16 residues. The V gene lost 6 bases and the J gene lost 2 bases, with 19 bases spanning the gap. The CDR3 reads CASSGQTQTPNYGYTF. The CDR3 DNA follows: TGTGCCAGCAGCGGACAGACCCAAACACCCAACTATGGCTACACCTTC.

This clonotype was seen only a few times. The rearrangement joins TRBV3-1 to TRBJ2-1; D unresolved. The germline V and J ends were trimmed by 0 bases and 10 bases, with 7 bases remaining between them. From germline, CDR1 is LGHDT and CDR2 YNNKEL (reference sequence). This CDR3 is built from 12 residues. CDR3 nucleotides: TGTGCCAGCAGCCAAGAACGGGTGGAGCAGTTCTTC. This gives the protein CASSQERVEQFF.

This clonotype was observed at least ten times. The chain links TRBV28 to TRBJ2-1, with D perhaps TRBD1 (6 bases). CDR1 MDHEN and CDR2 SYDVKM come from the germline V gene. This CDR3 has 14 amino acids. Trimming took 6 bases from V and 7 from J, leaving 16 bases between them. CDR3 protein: CASRPGQARNEQFF. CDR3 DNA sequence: TGTGCCAGCAGGCCGGGACAAGCGAGGAATGAGCAGTTCTTC. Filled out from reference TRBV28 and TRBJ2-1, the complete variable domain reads DVKVTQSSRYLVKRTGEKVFLECVQDMDHENMFWYRQDPGLGLRLIYFSYDVKMKEKGDIPEGYSVSREKKERFSLILESASTNQTSMYLCASRPGQARNEQFFGPGTRLTVL.

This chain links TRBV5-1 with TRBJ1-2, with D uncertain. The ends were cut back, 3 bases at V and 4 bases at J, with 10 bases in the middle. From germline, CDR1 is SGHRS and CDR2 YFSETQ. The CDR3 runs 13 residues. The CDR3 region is CASSSDGAYGYTF. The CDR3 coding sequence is TGCGCCAGCAGCTCGGACGGAGCCTATGGCTACACCTTC.

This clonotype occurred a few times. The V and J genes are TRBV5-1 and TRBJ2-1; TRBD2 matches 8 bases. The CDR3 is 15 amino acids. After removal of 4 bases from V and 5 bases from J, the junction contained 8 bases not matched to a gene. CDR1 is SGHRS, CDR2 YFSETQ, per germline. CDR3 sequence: CASSPRGEGNNEQFF. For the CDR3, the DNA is TGCGCCAGCAGCCCGCGGGGGGAGGGCAACAATGAGCAGTTCTTC.

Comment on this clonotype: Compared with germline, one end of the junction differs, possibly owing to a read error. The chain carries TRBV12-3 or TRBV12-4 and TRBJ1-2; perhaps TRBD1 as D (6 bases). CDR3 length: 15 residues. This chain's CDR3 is CVSSLGNRAWDGYTF. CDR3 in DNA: TGTGTCAGCAGTTTAGGTAACAGGGCGTGGGATGGCTACACCTTC.

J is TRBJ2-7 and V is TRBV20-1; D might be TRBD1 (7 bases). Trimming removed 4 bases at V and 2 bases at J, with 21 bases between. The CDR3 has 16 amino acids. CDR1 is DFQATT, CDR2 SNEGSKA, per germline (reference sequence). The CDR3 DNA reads TGCAGTGCTAAGGGGGCGGCTAGCGTAGATCCCTACGAGCAGTACTTC. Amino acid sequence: CSAKGAASVDPYEQYF.

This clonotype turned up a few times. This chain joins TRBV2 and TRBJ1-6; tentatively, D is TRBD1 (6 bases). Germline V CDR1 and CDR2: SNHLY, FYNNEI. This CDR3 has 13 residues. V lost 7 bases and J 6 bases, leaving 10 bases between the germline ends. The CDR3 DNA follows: TGTGCCAGCACGGGGGGGCTTAATTCACCCCTCCACTTT. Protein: CASTGGLNSPLHF.

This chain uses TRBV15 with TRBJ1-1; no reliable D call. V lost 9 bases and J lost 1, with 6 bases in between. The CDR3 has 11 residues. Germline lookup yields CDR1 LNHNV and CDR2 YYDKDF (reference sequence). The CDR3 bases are TGTGCCACAAAGGGGAACACTGAAGCTTTCTTT. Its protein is CATKGNTEAFF.

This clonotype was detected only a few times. This chain's CDR3 is CASSLTTGKAYEQFF. Here the CDR3 DNA reads TGTGCCAGCAGCTTAACCACAGGGAAGGCCTACGAGCAGTTCTTC. The V call is TRBV7-6, the J call TRBJ2-1, with a tentative D call TRBD1 (6 bases). This CDR3 contains 15 residues. V lost 2 bases and J 10 bases, leaving 18 bases between the germline ends. In germline, CDR1 is SGHVS, CDR2 FNYEAQ. Variable domain in full (rest from reference TRBV7-6 and TRBJ2-1): GAGVSQSPRYKVTKRGQDVALRCDPISGHVSLYWYRQALGQGPEFLTYFNYEAQQDKSGLPNDRFSAERPEGSISTLTIQRTEQRDSAMYRCASSLTTGKAYEQFFGPGTRLTVL.